This T cell receptor (beta chain) was sequenced in a study of control samples from healthy donors and cancer patients. The germline V and J ends were trimmed by 6 bases and 5 bases, with 10 bases remaining between them. The germline V gene encodes CDR1 DFQATT and CDR2 SNEGSKA (reference sequence). The CDR3 length is 11 residues. Using immunoSEQ multiplex PCR, the repertoire was profiled, and TCRdb retains in-frame clones only, with some absent. The sample consists of 350,000 to 450,000 clones, roughly 90% of them appearing once. The chain carries TRBV20-1 and TRBJ1-2; D uncertain. Sequencing input: PBMCs. The TCR sequence derives from a man aged 35 to 55 with head and neck cancer. In DNA, the CDR3 is TGCAGTGCCATCAAGAATTATGGCTACACCTTC. It translates to CSAIKNYGYTF.